This record covers a single TCR beta chain. Method: immunoSEQ multiplex PCR; TCRdb's copy keeps in-frame clones and lacks some. This sample has about 240,000 clones; approximately 84% occur once, and the top ten carry over 3%. The data were obtained in a study of blood T cell repertoires in COVID-19. Overall study: The United States, Italy and Spain were the sources of the acute and convalescent COVID-19 samples. T cells, B-cell-depleted T cells, or PBMCs provided the cDNA or gDNA that served as material.

The clonotype was recovered from a woman aged 25 to 45 who had recovered from COVID-19. The sequenced material came from peripheral blood.

CDR3 nucleotides: TGCGCCAGCAGCTTGGCGGTAGCGGGGGTCACAGATACGCAGTATTTT. This codes for CASSLAVAGVTDTQYF. The V call is TRBV5-1, the J call TRBJ2-3, with 9 bases fitting TRBD2. Trimming took 0 bases from V and 2 from J; bases not matched to a gene: 4. Germline CDR1 is SGHRS and CDR2 is YFSETQ. The CDR3 has 16 amino acids.